This TCR beta chain derives from a study of T-cell reconstitution after alpha-beta-depleted transplantation in children. Points from the study as a whole: Approximately two months post-transplant, alpha-beta T cells reportedly originated from several hundred expanded graft clones.

Preparation of the TCRbeta library was carried out with unique molecular identifiers. TCRdb ran MiXCR on the PCR reads and lists one entry per CDR3 protein. The profile covers 70,000 to 95,000 distinct CDR3 sequences, with roughly a sixth appearing a single time and about 20% taken by the ten largest. A few counts support this clonotype. Its antigen remains unidentified. V shed 0 bases, J shed 6 bases, and the junction held 4 bases outside the gene matches. This CDR3 region has 14 residues. The germline V gene has CDR1 SGHRS and CDR2 YFSETQ. The input for sequencing was PBMCs, mostly from graft donor cells, taken 180 days after TCRalphabeta/CD19-depleted stem cell transplant. The TCR originated in a male patient between 2 and 15 years old who had a stem cell transplant for acute lymphoblastic leukemia, so the T cells may come from the graft donor. This rearrangement joins TRBV5-1 to TRBJ2-7, with 9 bases identical to TRBD1. Here the CDR3 reads CASSLEGQGGEQYF. CDR3 in DNA: TGCGCCAGCAGCTTGGAGGGACAGGGAGGCGAGCAGTACTTC. The entire variable domain, with the rest obtained from reference TRBV5-1 and TRBJ2-7, is as follows: KAGVTQTPRYLIKTRGQQVTLSCSPISGHRSVSWYQQTPGQGLQFLFEYFSETQRNKGNFPGRFSGRQFSNSRSEMNVSTLELGDSALYLCASSLEGQGGEQYFGPGTRLTVT.